The 24 T cell receptor beta chains below were found in one sample sequenced in a study of blood T cell repertoires in COVID-19. Generated by immunoSEQ multiplex PCR, the TCRdb table keeps only in-frame clones and is missing some. The sample yields approximately 250,000 clones, 80% to 90% seen once. Sequencing was carried out using PBMCs or T cells enriched from blood (not recorded which). The receptors originated from a woman aged 25-40 years with acute COVID-19.

This clone was seen a single time. The chain combines TRBV4-3 with TRBJ2-1; tentatively, D is TRBD1 (6 bases). Trimming stripped 4 bases from V and 9 bases from J, with 25 bases between. Germline V lookup: CDR1 LGHNA, CDR2 YSLEER. The CDR3 consists of 17 residues. The CDR3 coding sequence is TGCGCCAGCAGCCGAGGTCTCAGGGGTGCCGCCTCTCGTGAGCAGTTCTTC. Encoded protein: CASSRGLRGAASREQFF.

The gene calls are TRBV25-1 and TRBJ1-2; the match to TRBD1 covers 9 bases. This CDR3 region has 15 residues. Trimming took 10 bases from V and 8 from J; bases not matched to a gene: 17. Germline values: CDR1 MGHDK, CDR2 SYGVNS. This CDR3 is CATRREGTGYEGYTF. CDR3 DNA sequence: TGTGCCACCCGTCGAGAGGGGACAGGGTATGAAGGCTACACCTTC.

V gene TRBV4-3 combines with J gene TRBJ1-4, with D hard to call. The length of the CDR3 is 16 residues. V gave up 1 base and J gave up 0 bases, with 9 bases separating them. Germline loops: CDR1 LGHNA, CDR2 YSLEER. CDR3 nucleotide sequence: TGCGCCAGCAGCCAAGCCGAGGCAGCAACTAATGAAAAACTGTTTTTT. Translation: CASSQAEAATNEKLFF.

Here the CDR3 reads CASSSQGGNTGELFF. The DNA of the CDR3 is TGTGCCAGCAGTTCACAGGGGGGGAACACCGGGGAGCTGTTTTTT. V usage is TRBV28 and J usage is TRBJ2-2; TRBD1 matches 8 bases. Germline CDR1 is MDHEN and CDR2 is SYDVKM. V gave up 4 bases and J gave up 1 base; unmatched junction bases: 2. The CDR3 has 15 amino acids.

The chain joins TRBV6-5 to TRBJ2-1, with 7 bases lining up with TRBD2. The ends lost 1 base at V and 6 bases at J; junction bases unmatched: 9. Germline-derived CDR1 and CDR2 are MNHEY and SVGAGI. This CDR3 has 16 residues. The CDR3 DNA sequence: TGTGCCAGCAGTTACTTTCCCTCGGGGGGTAGCAATGAGCAGTTCTTC. Translation gives CASSYFPSGGSNEQFF.

This chain joins TRBV28 and TRBJ2-3, with 10 positions matching TRBD1. Germline V CDR1 and CDR2: MDHEN, SYDVKM. The trim removed 7 bases at V and 2 bases at J, leaving 6 bases unmatched. The CDR3 length is 15 residues. The CDR3 protein is CASTLGQGFTDTQYF. In DNA form, the CDR3 reads TGTGCCAGCACCTTGGGACAGGGGTTCACAGATACGCAGTATTTT.

The V and J genes are TRBV28 and TRBJ2-7; 9 positions match TRBD2. Unmatched junction bases numbered 8, after V lost 5 bases and J lost 3 bases. From germline, CDR1 is MDHEN and CDR2 SYDVKM. The CDR3 consists of 15 residues. CDR3 loop: CASSHSRLADYEQYF. DNA for the CDR3: TGTGCCAGCAGTCATTCCCGACTAGCGGACTACGAGCAGTACTTC.

The CDR3 protein is CASSLDPAGTASYEQYF. CDR3 in DNA: TGCGCCAGCAGCTTGGACCCCGCCGGGACAGCTTCCTACGAGCAGTACTTC. V and J are TRBV5-1 and TRBJ2-7; 7 bases line up with TRBD1. CDR1 is SGHRS, CDR2 YFSETQ, per germline. The CDR3 is 17 residues long. Trimming cost V 0 bases and J 1 base; bases outside gene matches: 10.

The gene calls are TRBV5-1 and TRBJ1-3; TRBD1 might be the D (6 bases). There are 14 residues in the CDR3. Trimming pared 4 bases from V and 2 bases from J, leaving 10 bases between. Germline CDR1 SGHRS, CDR2 YFSETQ. CDR3 protein: CASSPDRTGNTIYF. The CDR3 region has the DNA TGCGCCAGCAGCCCGGACAGAACTGGAAACACCATATATTTT.

The V call is TRBV6-6, the J call TRBJ2-1; 10 nucleotides align to TRBD2. V shed 6 bases, J shed 13 bases, and the junction held 9 bases outside the gene matches. Germline loops: CDR1 MNHNY, CDR2 SVGAGI (reference sequence). The CDR3 extends over 13 amino acids. The CDR3, as DNA: TGTGCCAGCAGCCCCGGGACTAGCGAGAAACAGTTCTTC. Translating it yields CASSPGTSEKQFF.

To note about this clone: One junction end disagrees with the germline gene, perhaps due to a read error. This rearrangement joins TRBV7-7 to TRBJ1-1; a weak D match, TRBD1 (6 bases). CDR3 length: 15 amino acids. Germline CDR1 SSHAT, CDR2 FNYEAQ (reference sequence). The DNA of the CDR3 is TGTGCTAGCAGCCCTCTGGGGGCTGGGAACACTGAAGCTTTCTTT. It codes for CASSPLGAGNTEAFF.

The chain recombines TRBV5-1 with TRBJ2-7, with 11 nucleotides matching TRBD1. Trimming took 1 base from V and 7 from J; bases not matched to a gene: 10. This CDR3 is 16 amino acids long. From germline, CDR1 is SGHRS and CDR2 YFSETQ. CDR3 region: CASSLPAGQGVEEQYF. CDR3 coding DNA: TGCGCCAGCAGCTTGCCGGCGGGACAGGGGGTGGAGGAGCAGTACTTC.

The chain is built from TRBV20-1 and TRBJ2-7; D may be TRBD2 (6 bases). Germline V gives CDR1 DFQATT, CDR2 SNEGSKA (reference sequence). The CDR3 runs to 10 residues. The germline V and J ends were trimmed by 6 bases and 5 bases, with 8 bases remaining between them. CDR3 sequence: CSAAGHEQYF. The DNA for the CDR3 is TGCAGTGCGGCGGGGCACGAGCAGTACTTC.

The gene calls are TRBV4-2 and TRBJ1-4, with 8 nucleotides matching TRBD1. With 0 bases clipped from V and 7 bases from J, the junction kept 7 bases outside the gene matches. This CDR3 is 16 amino acids long. The germline CDR1 and CDR2 sequences are LGHNA and YNFKEQ. CDR3 in amino acids: CASSQDYRDRSEKLFF. DNA for the CDR3: TGTGCCAGCAGCCAAGATTATCGGGACAGGTCTGAAAAACTGTTTTTT.

CDR3 sequence: CASSPGQGVLIDTQYF. CDR3 coding DNA: TGTGCCAGCAGCCCGGGACAGGGGGTCCTTATCGATACGCAGTATTTT. V and J are TRBV11-3 and TRBJ2-3, with 11 bases aligning to TRBD1. This CDR3 is 16 amino acids long. Looked up from germline, CDR1 is SGHNT and CDR2 is YENEEA. V gave up 5 bases and J gave up 6 bases; unmatched junction bases: 10. The full variable domain, with the rest looked up from reference TRBV11-3 and TRBJ2-3, is EAGVVQSPRYKIIEKKQPVAFWCNPISGHNTLYWYLQNLGQGPELLIRYENEEAVDDSQLPKDRFSAERLKGVDSTLKIQPAELGDSAVYLCASSPGQGVLIDTQYFGPGTRLTVL.

The chain has TRBV4-1 and TRBJ2-1; a weak D match, TRBD2 (6 bases). CDR1 and CDR2 from the germline V gene are MGHRA and YSYEKL. The CDR3 totals 18 residues. Trimming left V 0 bases short and J 2 bases short, with 17 bases between. The CDR3 protein is CASSQDISGGAAYNEQFF. CDR3 bases: TGCGCCAGCAGCCAAGATATCTCAGGAGGGGCGGCCTACAATGAGCAGTTCTTC.

V is TRBV5-1 and J is TRBJ1-1, with 9 bases identical to TRBD1. The V and J ends lost 2 bases and 8 bases, in that order; junction bases with no gene match: 4. Per germline, CDR1 SGHRS and CDR2 YFSETQ. This CDR3 is built from 13 residues. The CDR3 coding sequence is TGCGCCAGCAGCTTCGGACAGGGGATAGAAGCTTTCTTT. Translation gives CASSFGQGIEAFF. The whole variable domain, remainder taken from reference TRBV5-1 and TRBJ1-1, is KAGVTQTPRYLIKTRGQQVTLSCSPISGHRSVSWYQQTPGQGLQFLFEYFSETQRNKGNFPGRFSGRQFSNSRSEMNVSTLELGDSALYLCASSFGQGIEAFFGQGTRLTVV.

The rearrangement joins TRBV5-6 to TRBJ1-1, with 7 bases that match TRBD1. The CDR3 contains 19 residues. The V gene end was trimmed by 6 bases and the J gene end by 5 bases; junction bases not matched to a gene: 25. Germline V gives CDR1 SGHDT, CDR2 YYEEEE. CDR3 sequence reads: CASTSQDRRWISGRTEAFF. The CDR3 DNA reads as TGTGCCAGCACTTCACAGGACAGGAGGTGGATTTCGGGGAGGACTGAAGCTTTCTTT.

V and J are TRBV3-1 (or the pseudogene TRBV3-2) and TRBJ2-7, with 7 bases matching TRBD1. Germline V gene data show CDR1 as LGHDT and CDR2 as YNNKEL (reference sequence). V shed 5 bases and J 1 base; nucleotides not matched to a gene: 8. The CDR3 is made up of 15 amino acids. CDR3 sequence reads: CASSYRQGPSYEQYF. The CDR3 DNA reads TGTGCCAGCAGCTATCGACAGGGCCCATCCTACGAGCAGTACTTC.

This rearrangement joins TRBV3-1 (or the pseudogene TRBV3-2) to TRBJ1-6, with 7 positions matching TRBD1. Germline V gene data show CDR1 as LGHDT and CDR2 as YNNKEL (reference sequence). The CDR3 contains 14 residues. Losses at the gene ends were 1 base for V and 8 bases for J; bases not matched to a gene: 2. The CDR3 region is CASSQVTGDSPLHF. The CDR3 DNA is TGTGCCAGCAGCCAAGTAACAGGGGATTCACCCCTCCACTTT.

The chain uses TRBV4-1 and TRBJ1-2, with D perhaps matching TRBD1 (6 bases). Deletions cut 1 base from V and 8 bases from J, with 8 bases between. In germline, CDR1 is MGHRA, CDR2 YSYEKL. The length of the CDR3 is 12 residues. This CDR3 is CASSQATGGYTF. The CDR3 DNA sequence: TGCGCCAGCAGCCAAGCTACAGGGGGCTACACCTTC.

The chain is built from TRBV9 and TRBJ1-2; 7 bases map to TRBD1. V gave up 3 bases and J gave up 2 bases; unmatched junction bases: 7. The CDR3 runs to 15 residues. Germline CDR1 reads SGDLS; CDR2 reads YYNGEE. The CDR3 reads CASSDEGQHNYGYTF. CDR3 sequence (DNA): TGTGCCAGCAGCGACGAGGGACAGCACAACTATGGCTACACCTTC.

This chain connects TRBV29-1 to TRBJ2-1; D possibly corresponds to TRBD1 (6 bases). Germline V gene sequence: CDR1 SQVTM, CDR2 ANQGSEA. The CDR3 is 14 amino acids. V lost 3 bases and J lost 2, with 11 bases in between. The CDR3 is CSVDRDNTYNEQFF. The CDR3 DNA follows: TGCAGCGTTGACCGGGACAACACCTACAATGAGCAGTTCTTC.

This chain connects TRBV6-1 to TRBJ1-5, with 8 bases lining up with TRBD1. The trim removed 0 bases at V and 1 base at J, leaving 8 bases unmatched. Per germline, CDR1 MNHNS and CDR2 SASEGT. The CDR3 totals 18 residues. The chain's CDR3 is CASSEARGQGRSNQPQHF. Written as DNA, the CDR3 is TGTGCCAGCAGTGAAGCCCGTGGACAGGGTCGGAGCAATCAGCCCCAGCATTTT.